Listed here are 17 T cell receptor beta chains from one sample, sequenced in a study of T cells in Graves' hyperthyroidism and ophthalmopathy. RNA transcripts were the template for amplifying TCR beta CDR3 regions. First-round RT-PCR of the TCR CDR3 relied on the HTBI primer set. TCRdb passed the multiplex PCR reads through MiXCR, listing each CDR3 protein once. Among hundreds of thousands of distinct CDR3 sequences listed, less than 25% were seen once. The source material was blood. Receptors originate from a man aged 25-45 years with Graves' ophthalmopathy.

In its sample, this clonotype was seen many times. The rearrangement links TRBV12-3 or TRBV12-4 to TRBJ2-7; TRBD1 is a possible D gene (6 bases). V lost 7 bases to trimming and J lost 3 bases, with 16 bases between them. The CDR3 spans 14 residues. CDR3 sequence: CASTDRFRGYEQYF. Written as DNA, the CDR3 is TGTGCCAGCACTGACAGGTTCCGCGGCTACGAGCAGTACTTC.

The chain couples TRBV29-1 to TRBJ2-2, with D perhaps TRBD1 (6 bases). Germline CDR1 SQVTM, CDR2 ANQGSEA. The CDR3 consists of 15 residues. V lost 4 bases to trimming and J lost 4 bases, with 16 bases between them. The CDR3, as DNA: TGCAGCGTTGGGGCCCGGACAGAATCCACCGGGGAGCTGTTTTTT. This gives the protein CSVGARTESTGELFF.

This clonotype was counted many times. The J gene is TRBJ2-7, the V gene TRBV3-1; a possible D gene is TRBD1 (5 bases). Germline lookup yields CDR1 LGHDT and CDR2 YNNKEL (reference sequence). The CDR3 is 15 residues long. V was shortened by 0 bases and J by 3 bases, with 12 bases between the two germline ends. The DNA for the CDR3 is TGTGCCAGCAGCCAAGACAGGGCGAAAAGCTACGAGCAGTACTTC. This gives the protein CASSQDRAKSYEQYF.

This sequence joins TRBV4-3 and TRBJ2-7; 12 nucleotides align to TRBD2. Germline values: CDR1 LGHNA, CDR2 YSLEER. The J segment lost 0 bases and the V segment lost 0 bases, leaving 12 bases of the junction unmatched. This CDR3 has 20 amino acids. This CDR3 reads CASSQDLPGLAGPSSYEQYF. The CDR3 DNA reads TGCGCCAGCAGCCAAGACCTACCCGGACTAGCGGGACCTAGCTCCTACGAGCAGTACTTC.

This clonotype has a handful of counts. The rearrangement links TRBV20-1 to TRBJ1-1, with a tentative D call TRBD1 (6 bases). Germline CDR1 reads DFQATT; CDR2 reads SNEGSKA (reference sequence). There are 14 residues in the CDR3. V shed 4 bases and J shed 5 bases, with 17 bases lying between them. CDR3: CSAILGGVDTEAFF. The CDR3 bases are TGCAGTGCTATTTTAGGGGGGGTGGATACTGAAGCTTTCTTT.

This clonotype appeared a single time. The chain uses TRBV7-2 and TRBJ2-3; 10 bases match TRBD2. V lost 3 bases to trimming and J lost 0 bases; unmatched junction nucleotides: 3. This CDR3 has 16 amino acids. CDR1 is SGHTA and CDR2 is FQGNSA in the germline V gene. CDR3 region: CASSLGTSVSTDTQYF. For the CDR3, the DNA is TGTGCCAGCAGCTTGGGGACTAGCGTTAGCACAGATACGCAGTATTTT. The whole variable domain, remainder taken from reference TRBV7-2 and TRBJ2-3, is GAGVSQSPSNKVTEKGKDVELRCDPISGHTALYWYRQSLGQGLEFLIYFQGNSAPDKSGLPSDRFSAERTGGSVSTLTIQRTQQEDSAVYLCASSLGTSVSTDTQYFGPGTRLTVL.

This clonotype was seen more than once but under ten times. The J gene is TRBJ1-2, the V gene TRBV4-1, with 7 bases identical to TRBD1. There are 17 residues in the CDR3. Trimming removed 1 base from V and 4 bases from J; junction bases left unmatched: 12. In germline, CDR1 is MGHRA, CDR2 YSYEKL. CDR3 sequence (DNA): TGCGCCAGCAGCCAAGCAGGGAGGAGGGGGCTTAGCTATGGCTACACCTTC. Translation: CASSQAGRRGLSYGYTF.

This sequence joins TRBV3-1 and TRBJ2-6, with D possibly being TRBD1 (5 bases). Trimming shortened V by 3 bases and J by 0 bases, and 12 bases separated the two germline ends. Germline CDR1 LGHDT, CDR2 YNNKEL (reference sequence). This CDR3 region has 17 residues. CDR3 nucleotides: TGTGCCAGCAGCCACCGGACACCTAGCTCTGGGGCCAACGTCCTGACTTTC. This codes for CASSHRTPSSGANVLTF.

The DNA for the CDR3 is TGCAGTGGGGCTAGCGGGACCTACAATGAGCAGTTCTTC. Residues: CSGASGTYNEQFF. This chain joins TRBV20-1 and TRBJ2-1; 9 nucleotides align to TRBD2. V lost 7 bases to trimming and J lost 2 bases; unmatched junction nucleotides: 3. The germline V gene has CDR1 DFQATT and CDR2 SNEGSKA (reference sequence). The CDR3 runs to 13 residues.

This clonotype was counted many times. The DNA for the CDR3 is TGTGCCTGCGAGGGACTAGCGGGGATCAATGAGCAGTTCTTC. This gives the protein CACEGLAGINEQFF. The chain uses TRBV30 and TRBJ2-1; 13 bases fit TRBD2. Germline V lookup: CDR1 GTSNPN, CDR2 SVGIG (reference sequence). J gave up 6 bases and V 6 bases, and 5 bases lay outside the gene matches. The CDR3 has 14 amino acids.

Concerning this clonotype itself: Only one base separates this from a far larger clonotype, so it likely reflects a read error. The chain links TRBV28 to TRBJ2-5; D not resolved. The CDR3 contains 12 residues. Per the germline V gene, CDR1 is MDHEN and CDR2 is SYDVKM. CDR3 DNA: TGTGCCGGCAGCCTAAACGGGGAGACCCAGTACTTC. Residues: CAGSLNGETQYF.

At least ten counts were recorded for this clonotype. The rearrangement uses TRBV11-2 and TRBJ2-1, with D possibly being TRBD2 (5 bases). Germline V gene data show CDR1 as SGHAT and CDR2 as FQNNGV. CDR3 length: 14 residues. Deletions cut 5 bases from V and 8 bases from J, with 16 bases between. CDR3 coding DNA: TGTGCCAGCAGCCGATTACTAGGAGGCGATGAGCAGTTCTTC. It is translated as CASSRLLGGDEQFF.

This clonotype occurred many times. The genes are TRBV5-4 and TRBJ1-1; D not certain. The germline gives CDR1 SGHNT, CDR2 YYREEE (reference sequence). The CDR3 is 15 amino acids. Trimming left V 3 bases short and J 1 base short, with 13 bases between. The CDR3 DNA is TGTGCCAGCAGCTCCCCCACCTCTGGGAACACTGAAGCTTTCTTT. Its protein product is CASSSPTSGNTEAFF.

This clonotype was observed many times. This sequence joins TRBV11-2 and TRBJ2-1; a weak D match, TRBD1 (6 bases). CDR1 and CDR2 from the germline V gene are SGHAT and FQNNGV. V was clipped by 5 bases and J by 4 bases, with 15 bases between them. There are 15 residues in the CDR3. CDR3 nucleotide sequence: TGTGCCAGCAGCCCCTCCGGGACAAAATACAATGAGCAGTTCTTC. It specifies CASSPSGTKYNEQFF.

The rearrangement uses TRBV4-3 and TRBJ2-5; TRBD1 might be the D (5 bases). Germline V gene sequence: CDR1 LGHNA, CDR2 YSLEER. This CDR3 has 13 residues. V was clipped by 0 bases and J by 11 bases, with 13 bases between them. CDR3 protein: CASSQEVGAPQYF. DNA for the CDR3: TGCGCCAGCAGCCAAGAGGTAGGGGCCCCTCAGTACTTC.

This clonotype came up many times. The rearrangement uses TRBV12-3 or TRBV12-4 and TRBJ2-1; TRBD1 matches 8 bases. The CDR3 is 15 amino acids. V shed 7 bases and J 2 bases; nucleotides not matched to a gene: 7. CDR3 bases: TGTGCCAGCAAACTAGGACAGGGCCCCTACAATGAGCAGTTCTTC. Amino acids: CASKLGQGPYNEQFF.

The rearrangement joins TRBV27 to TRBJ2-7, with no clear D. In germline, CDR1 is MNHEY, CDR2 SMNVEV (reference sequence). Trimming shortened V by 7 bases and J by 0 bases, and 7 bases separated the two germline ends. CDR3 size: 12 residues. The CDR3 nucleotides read TGTGCCAGCATCCCTTCCTCCTACGAGCAGTACTTC. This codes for CASIPSSYEQYF.